The clone carrying this T cell receptor (beta chain) was detected only a few times. The antigen remains undetermined. The sample comes from a study of blood T cells in healthy people across ages. Study observations and caveats: Naive T cell percentage by flow cytometry tracked strongly with beta diversity. The recorded TCR beta diversity per million T cells decreased in a roughly linear manner with age. The long-lived group displayed more naive CD4+ cells, plus higher diversity, than the aged donors did.

The ends were cut back, 5 bases at V and 4 bases at J, with 12 bases in the middle. The CDR3 spans 14 residues. A second roughly 7 to 12 cycle PCR used barcoded and J-beta primers. TCRdb used MiXCR to reprocess the 5' RACE reads, holding one entry per CDR3 protein. The top ten clones hold around 23% of a sample with 1.5 million to 2 million distinct CDR3 sequences, approximately 39% of them seen once. The clonotype comes from a human donor in good health. V usage is TRBV12-3 or TRBV12-4 and J usage is TRBJ1-5, with a possible D match to TRBD1 (5 bases). Sequencing used blood. The CDR3 DNA sequence: TGTGCCAGCAGTCCTTCGACAGCTAATCAGCCCCAGCATTTT. This sequence encodes CASSPSTANQPQHF.